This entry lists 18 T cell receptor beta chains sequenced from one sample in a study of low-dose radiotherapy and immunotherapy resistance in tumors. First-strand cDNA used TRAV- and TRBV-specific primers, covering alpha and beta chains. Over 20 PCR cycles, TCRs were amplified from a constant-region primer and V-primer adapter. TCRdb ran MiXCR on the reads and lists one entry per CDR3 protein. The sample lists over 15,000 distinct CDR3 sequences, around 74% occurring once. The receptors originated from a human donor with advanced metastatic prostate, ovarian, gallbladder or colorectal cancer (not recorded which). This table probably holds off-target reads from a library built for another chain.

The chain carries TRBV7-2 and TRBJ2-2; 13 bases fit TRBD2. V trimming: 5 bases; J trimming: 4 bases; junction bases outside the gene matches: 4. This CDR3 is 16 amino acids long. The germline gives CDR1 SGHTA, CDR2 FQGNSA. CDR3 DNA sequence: TGTGCCAGCAGCATTACTAGCGGGAGGGCCACCGGGGAGCTGTTTTTT. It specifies CASSITSGRATGELFF.

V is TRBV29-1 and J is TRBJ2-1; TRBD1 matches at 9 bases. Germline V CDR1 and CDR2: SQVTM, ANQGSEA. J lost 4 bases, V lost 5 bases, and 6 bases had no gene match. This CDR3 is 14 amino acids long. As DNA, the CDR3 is TGCAGCGTTCCACCCGGGACAGGGTACAATGAGCAGTTCTTC. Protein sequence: CSVPPGTGYNEQFF.

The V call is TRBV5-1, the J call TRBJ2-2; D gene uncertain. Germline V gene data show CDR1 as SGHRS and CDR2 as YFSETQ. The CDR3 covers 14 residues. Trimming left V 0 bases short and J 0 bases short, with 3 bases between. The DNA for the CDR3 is TGCGCCAGCAGCTTGGTTGCGAACACCGGGGAGCTGTTTTTT. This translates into CASSLVANTGELFF.

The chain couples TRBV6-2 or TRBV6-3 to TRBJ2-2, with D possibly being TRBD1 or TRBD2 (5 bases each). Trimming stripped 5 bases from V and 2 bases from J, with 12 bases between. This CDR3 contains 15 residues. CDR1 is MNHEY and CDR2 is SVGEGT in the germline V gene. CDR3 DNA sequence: TGTGCCAGCAGTGAAGACGGGGCCAACACCGGGGAGCTGTTTTTT. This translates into CASSEDGANTGELFF.

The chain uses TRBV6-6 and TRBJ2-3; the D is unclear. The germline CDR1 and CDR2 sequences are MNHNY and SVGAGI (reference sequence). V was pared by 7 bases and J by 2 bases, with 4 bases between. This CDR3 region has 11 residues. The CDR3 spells CASTHTDTQYF. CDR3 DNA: TGTGCCAGCACCCACACAGATACGCAGTATTTT.

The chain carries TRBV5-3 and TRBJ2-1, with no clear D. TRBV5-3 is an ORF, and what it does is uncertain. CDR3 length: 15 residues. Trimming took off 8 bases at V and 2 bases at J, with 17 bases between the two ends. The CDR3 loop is CASSPLKGPYNEQFF. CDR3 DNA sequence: TGTGCCAGCAGTCCACTCAAAGGACCCTACAATGAGCAGTTCTTC.

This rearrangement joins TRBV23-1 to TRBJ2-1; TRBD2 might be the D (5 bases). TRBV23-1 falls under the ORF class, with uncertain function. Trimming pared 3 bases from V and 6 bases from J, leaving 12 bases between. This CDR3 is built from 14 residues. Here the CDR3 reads CASSHGEQSNEQFF. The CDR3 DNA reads TGCGCCAGCAGTCACGGGGAGCAATCCAATGAGCAGTTCTTC.

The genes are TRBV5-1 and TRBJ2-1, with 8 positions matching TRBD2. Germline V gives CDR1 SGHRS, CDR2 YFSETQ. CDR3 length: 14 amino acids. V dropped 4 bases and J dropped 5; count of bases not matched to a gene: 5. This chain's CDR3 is CASSPTSVNNEQFF. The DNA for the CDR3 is TGCGCCAGCAGCCCGACTAGCGTTAACAATGAGCAGTTCTTC.

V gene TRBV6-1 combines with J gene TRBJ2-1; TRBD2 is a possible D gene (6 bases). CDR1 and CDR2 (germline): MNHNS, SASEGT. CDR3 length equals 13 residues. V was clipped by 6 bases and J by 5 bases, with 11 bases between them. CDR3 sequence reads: CASRREEHNEQFF. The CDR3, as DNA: TGTGCCAGCAGGAGGGAGGAACACAATGAGCAGTTCTTC.

Here the CDR3 DNA reads TGTGCCAGCAGCGTAGGGCCTCGGCCAGATACGCAGTATTTT. Its protein is CASSVGPRPDTQYF. The chain couples TRBV9 to TRBJ2-3, with no clear D. Germline V lookup: CDR1 SGDLS, CDR2 YYNGEE. CDR3 length: 14 residues. V was clipped by 0 bases and J by 4 bases, with 9 bases between them. The full variable domain, its missing parts supplied by reference TRBV9 and TRBJ2-3, is DSGVTQTPKHLITATGQRVTLRCSPRSGDLSVYWYQQSLDQGLQFLIQYYNGEERAKGNILERFSAQQFPDLHSELNLSSLELGDSALYFCASSVGPRPDTQYFGPGTRLTVL.

The CDR3 region is CASWSGAGANVLTF. In nucleotides, the CDR3 is TGTGCCAGCTGGAGTGGCGCTGGGGCCAACGTCCTGACTTTC. The rearrangement links TRBV18 to TRBJ2-6; D not certain. Trimming stripped 7 bases from V and 2 bases from J, with 9 bases between. Germline CDR1 KGHSH, CDR2 LQKENI. The CDR3 is made up of 14 amino acids.

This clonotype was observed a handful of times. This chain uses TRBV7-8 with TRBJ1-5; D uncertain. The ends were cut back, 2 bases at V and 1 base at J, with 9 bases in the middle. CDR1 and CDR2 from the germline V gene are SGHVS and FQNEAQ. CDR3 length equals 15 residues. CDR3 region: CASSLSGQSNQPQHF. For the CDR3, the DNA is TGTGCCAGCAGCTTAAGTGGGCAGAGCAATCAGCCCCAGCATTTT.

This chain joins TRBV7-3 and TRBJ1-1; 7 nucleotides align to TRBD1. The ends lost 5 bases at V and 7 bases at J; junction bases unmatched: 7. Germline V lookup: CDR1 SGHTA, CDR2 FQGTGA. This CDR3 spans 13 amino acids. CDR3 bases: TGTGCCAGCAGCCGGGGAGGGGGCGGTGAAGCTTTCTTT. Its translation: CASSRGGGGEAFF. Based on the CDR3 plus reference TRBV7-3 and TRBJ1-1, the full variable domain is GAGVSQTPSNKVTEKGKYVELRCDPISGHTALYWYRQSLGQGPEFLIYFQGTGAADDSGLPNDRFFAVRPEGSVSTLKIQRTERGDSAVYLCASSRGGGGEAFFGQGTRLTVV.

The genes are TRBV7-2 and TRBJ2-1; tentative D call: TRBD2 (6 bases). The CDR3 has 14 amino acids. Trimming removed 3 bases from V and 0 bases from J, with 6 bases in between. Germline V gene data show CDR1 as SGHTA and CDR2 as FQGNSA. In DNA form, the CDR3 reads TGTGCCAGCAGCTTCGGGAGCTCCTACAATGAGCAGTTCTTC. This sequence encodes CASSFGSSYNEQFF.

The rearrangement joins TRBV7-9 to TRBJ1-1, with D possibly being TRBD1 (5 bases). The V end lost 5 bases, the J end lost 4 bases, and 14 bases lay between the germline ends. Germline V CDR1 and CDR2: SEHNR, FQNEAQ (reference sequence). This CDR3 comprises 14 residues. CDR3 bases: TGTGCCAGCAGCACTCAGGGATTGTCCACTGAAGCTTTCTTT. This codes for CASSTQGLSTEAFF.

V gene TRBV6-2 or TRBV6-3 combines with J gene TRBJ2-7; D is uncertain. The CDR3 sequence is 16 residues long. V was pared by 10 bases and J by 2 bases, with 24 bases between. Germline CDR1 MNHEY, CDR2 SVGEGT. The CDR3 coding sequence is TGTGCCACCTCGACCGGATCGGGCATCACAGCCTACGAGCAGTACTTC. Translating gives CATSTGSGITAYEQYF.

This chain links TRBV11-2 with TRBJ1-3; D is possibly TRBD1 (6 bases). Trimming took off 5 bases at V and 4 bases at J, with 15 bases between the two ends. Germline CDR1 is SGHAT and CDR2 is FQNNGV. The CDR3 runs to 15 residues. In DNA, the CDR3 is TGTGCCAGCAGCACCGTCGGGGGGCCGGGAAACACCATATATTTT. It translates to CASSTVGGPGNTIYF.

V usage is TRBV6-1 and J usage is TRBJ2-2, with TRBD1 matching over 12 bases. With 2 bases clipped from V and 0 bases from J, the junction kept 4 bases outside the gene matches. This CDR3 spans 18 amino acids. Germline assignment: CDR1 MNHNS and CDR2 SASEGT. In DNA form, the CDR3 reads TGTGCCAGCAGTGAAAAGGGACAGGGGGCGGCGAACACCGGGGAGCTGTTTTTT. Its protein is CASSEKGQGAANTGELFF.